The rows below give T cell receptor beta chains drawn from one sample of a study of CD8 T cells in Susac syndrome. In TCRdb, the immunoSEQ multiplex PCR reads were re-called with MiXCR into one record per CDR3 protein. The sample carries 200,000 to 300,000 distinct CDR3 sequences, 95% to 97% recorded once. Input material: CD4+ T cells from PBMCs. These receptors were collected from a human donor with Susac syndrome. Each CDR3 is given with its conserved first and last residue. A D gene is named only where the DNA matches it firmly. Clone size is shown for a subset of rows, as once, few, many or a class of expanded clone.

d_gene	v_gene	abundance	j_gene	CDR3aa	CDR3nt
TRBD1	TRBV9	.	TRBJ1-2	CASSEGTAHPYGYTF	TGTGCCAGCAGCGAAGGGACAGCCCACCCCTATGGCTACACCTTC
TRBD1	TRBV27	.	TRBJ2-1	CASSLPYKGAGEQFF	TGTGCCAGCAGTTTACCCTACAAGGGGGCTGGTGAGCAGTTCTTC
TRBD2	TRBV29-1	.	TRBJ2-6	CSVERGVAQSSGANVLTF	TGCAGCGTTGAACGGGGGGTCGCTCAATCGTCTGGGGCCAACGTCCTGACTTTC
.	TRBV30	.	TRBJ1-1	CACRTLNTEAFF	TGTGCCTGCCGTACCTTGAACACTGAAGCTTTCTTT
.	TRBV30	.	TRBJ1-5	CAWSVLGPNQPQHF	TGTGCCTGGAGTGTACTGGGGCCCAATCAGCCCCAGCATTTT
.	TRBV2	.	TRBJ2-1	CASSPFGSYNEQFF	TGTGCCAGCAGCCCATTTGGTTCCTACAATGAGCAGTTCTTC
.	TRBV9	.	TRBJ2-1	CASSVLQGKSSYNEQFF	TGTGCCAGCAGCGTACTCCAGGGGAAGAGCTCCTACAATGAGCAGTTCTTC
.	TRBV5-1	once	TRBJ1-1	CASRNSTEAFF	TGCGCCAGCAGAAACTCCACTGAAGCTTTCTTT
.	TRBV30	.	TRBJ1-5	CAWSGKYSNQPQHF	TGTGCCTGGAGTGGAAAATATAGCAATCAGCCCCAGCATTTT
.	TRBV25-1	.	TRBJ2-1	CASSEREGQLQPEQFF	TGTGCCAGCAGTGAAAGGGAGGGACAGCTGCAACCAGAGCAGTTCTTC
TRBD1	TRBV29-1	.	TRBJ2-1	CSGMRGTGNYNEQFF	TGCAGCGGGATGAGGGGGACAGGGAACTACAATGAGCAGTTCTTC
.	TRBV29-1	.	TRBJ2-3	CSVNGNPSTDTQYF	TGCAGCGTTAATGGTAACCCTAGCACAGATACGCAGTATTTT
.	TRBV6-5	.	TRBJ2-2	CASSYSFARSTGELFF	TGTGCCAGCAGTTACTCTTTTGCTAGATCGACCGGGGAGCTGTTTTTT
.	TRBV3-1	.	TRBJ2-2	CASSQGFRGELFF	TGTGCCAGCAGCCAAGGATTTCGCGGGGAGCTGTTTTTT
TRBD2	TRBV29-1	.	TRBJ2-5	CSALAAGGGETQYF	TGCAGCGCCCTAGCGGCTGGGGGTGGGGAGACCCAGTACTTC
.	TRBV15	.	TRBJ2-3	CATTASTDTQYF	TGTGCCACCACCGCTTCCACAGATACGCAGTATTTT
TRBD1	TRBV29-1	.	TRBJ1-5	CSVARGDSNQPQHF	TGCAGCGTTGCCAGGGGGGATAGCAATCAGCCCCAGCATTTT
TRBD1	TRBV25-1	few	TRBJ2-7	CASRGTAEGYEQYF	TGTGCCAGCAGAGGGACAGCTGAGGGGTACGAGCAGTACTTC
TRBD1	TRBV20-1	once	TRBJ1-2	CSAQEQGPYGYTF	TGCAGTGCTCAAGAACAGGGGCCCTATGGCTACACCTTC
.	TRBV28	.	TRBJ2-7	CASSLPIELGLGKQYF	TGTGCCAGCAGTTTACCTATTGAGTTGGGACTTGGAAAGCAGTACTTC
TRBD2	TRBV2	.	TRBJ2-5	CASSGSESSGKQETQYF	TGTGCCAGCAGTGGATCGGAGAGTAGCGGGAAACAAGAGACCCAGTACTTC
.	TRBV5-1	.	TRBJ1-2	CASSFEARGSYGYTF	TGCGCCAGCAGCTTTGAGGCAAGGGGCTCCTATGGCTACACCTTC
.	TRBV28	.	TRBJ2-7	CASSQGPVYEQYF	TGTGCCAGCAGCCAGGGTCCGGTCTACGAGCAGTACTTC
.	TRBV4-1	.	TRBJ2-2	CASSPWKPYYTGELFF	TGCGCCAGCAGCCCATGGAAGCCCTACTACACCGGGGAGCTGTTTTTT
TRBD1	TRBV2	.	TRBJ1-5	CASLRTGGRNSNQPQHF	TGTGCCAGCCTCCGGACAGGGGGCCGGAATAGCAATCAGCCCCAGCATTTT
.	TRBV29-1	.	TRBJ2-3	CSVESRGRNTQYF	TGCAGCGTTGAAAGTAGAGGACGAAATACGCAGTATTTT
.	TRBV29-1	.	TRBJ2-6	CSGRDSGANVLTF	TGCAGCGGGAGGGACTCTGGGGCCAACGTCCTGACTTTC
.	TRBV4-1	.	TRBJ2-7	CASSQPGGRREQYF	TGCGCCAGCAGCCAGCCCGGAGGCAGGCGCGAGCAGTACTTC
TRBD1	TRBV28	.	TRBJ1-2	CASSFDRASGYTF	TGTGCCAGCAGTTTTGACAGGGCCTCGGGCTACACCTTC
TRBD2	TRBV28	.	TRBJ2-3	CASSPVDSGWPDTQYF	TGTGCCAGCAGTCCGGTCGATAGCGGGTGGCCAGATACGCAGTATTTT
.	TRBV30	.	TRBJ1-1	CAWSVHPGEAFF	TGTGCCTGGAGTGTTCATCCGGGGGAAGCTTTCTTT
.	TRBV29-1	.	TRBJ2-1	CSVEAARGGAPRGQFF	TGCAGCGTTGAAGCCGCCCGGGGCGGGGCCCCCCGAGGGCAGTTCTTC